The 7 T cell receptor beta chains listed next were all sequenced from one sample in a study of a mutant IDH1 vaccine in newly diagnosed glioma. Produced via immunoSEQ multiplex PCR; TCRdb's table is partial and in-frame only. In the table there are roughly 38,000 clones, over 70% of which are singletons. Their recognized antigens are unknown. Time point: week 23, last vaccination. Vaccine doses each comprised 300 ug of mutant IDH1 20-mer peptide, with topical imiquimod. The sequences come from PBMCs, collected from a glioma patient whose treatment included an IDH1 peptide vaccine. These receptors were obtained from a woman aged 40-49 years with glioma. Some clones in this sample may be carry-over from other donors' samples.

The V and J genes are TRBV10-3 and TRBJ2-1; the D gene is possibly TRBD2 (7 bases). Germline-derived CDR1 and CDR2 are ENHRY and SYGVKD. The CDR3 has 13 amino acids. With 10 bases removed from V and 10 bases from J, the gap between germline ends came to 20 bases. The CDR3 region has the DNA TGTGCCACCGAACCGGGGGGCCTAACGGAGCAGTTCTTC. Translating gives CATEPGGLTEQFF.

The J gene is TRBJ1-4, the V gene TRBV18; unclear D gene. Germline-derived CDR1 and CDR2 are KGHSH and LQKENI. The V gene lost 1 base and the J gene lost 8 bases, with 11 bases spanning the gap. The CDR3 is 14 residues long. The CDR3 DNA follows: TGTGCCAGCTCACCACGGGTAGGAGACGAAAAACTGTTTTTT. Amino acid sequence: CASSPRVGDEKLFF.

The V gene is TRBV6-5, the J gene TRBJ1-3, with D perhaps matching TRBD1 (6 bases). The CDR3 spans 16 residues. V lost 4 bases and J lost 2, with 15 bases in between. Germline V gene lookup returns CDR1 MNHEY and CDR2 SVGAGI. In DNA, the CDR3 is TGTGCCAGCAGTTTGAGGGGGACCGAAACTGGAAACACCATATATTTT. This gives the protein CASSLRGTETGNTIYF.

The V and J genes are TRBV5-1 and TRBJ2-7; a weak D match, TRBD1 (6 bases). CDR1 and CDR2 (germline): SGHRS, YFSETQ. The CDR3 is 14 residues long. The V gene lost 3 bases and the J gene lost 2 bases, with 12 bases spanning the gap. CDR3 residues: CASSYRTATYEQYF. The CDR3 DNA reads TGCGCCAGCAGCTACCGGACAGCGACCTACGAGCAGTACTTC. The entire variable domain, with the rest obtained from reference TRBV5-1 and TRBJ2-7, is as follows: KAGVTQTPRYLIKTRGQQVTLSCSPISGHRSVSWYQQTPGQGLQFLFEYFSETQRNKGNFPGRFSGRQFSNSRSEMNVSTLELGDSALYLCASSYRTATYEQYFGPGTRLTVT.

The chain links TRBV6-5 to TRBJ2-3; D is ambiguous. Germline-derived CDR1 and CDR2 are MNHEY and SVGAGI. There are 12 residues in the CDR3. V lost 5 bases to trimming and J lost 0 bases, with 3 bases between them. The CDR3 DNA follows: TGTGCCAGCAGTCAAAGCACAGATACGCAGTATTTT. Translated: CASSQSTDTQYF.

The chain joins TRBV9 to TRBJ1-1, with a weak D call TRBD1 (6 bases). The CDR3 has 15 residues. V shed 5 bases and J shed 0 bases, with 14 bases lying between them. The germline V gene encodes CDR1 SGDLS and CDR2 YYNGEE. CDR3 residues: CASSLSGALNTEAFF. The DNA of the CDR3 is TGTGCCAGCAGTCTCTCAGGGGCCCTGAACACTGAAGCTTTCTTT.

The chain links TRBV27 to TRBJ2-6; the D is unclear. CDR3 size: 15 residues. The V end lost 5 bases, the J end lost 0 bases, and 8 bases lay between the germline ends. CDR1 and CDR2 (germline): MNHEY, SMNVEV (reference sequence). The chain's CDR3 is CASSRLFSGANVLTF. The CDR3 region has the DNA TGTGCCAGCAGTCGTCTATTCTCTGGGGCCAACGTCCTGACTTTC.